This T cell receptor (beta chain) emerged from a study of identical twins. Study-level points and caveats: Abundant cord blood beta clonotypes carried fewer insertions; memory repertoires showed none. In monozygotic twins, models underestimated the sharing of out-of-frame TCR alpha.

Template switching introduced a universal primer site, and the cDNA bore unique molecular identifiers. In TCRdb, the 5' RACE reads were re-called with MiXCR into one record per CDR3 protein. In the table there are about 260,000 distinct CDR3 sequences, roughly 7% of which are singletons. The CDR3 runs 12 residues. Trimming cost V 6 bases and J 7 bases, with 7 bases left between them. Germline V lookup: CDR1 MNHEY, CDR2 SVGAGI. This clonotype has a handful of counts. The target antigen is unknown. These data also featured in a second study, about yellow fever vaccine responses in identical twins.

This chain uses TRBV6-5 with TRBJ1-6; D not certain. This sequence was found in a young woman in good health. Input material: memory (CD45RO+) T cells sorted from blood. In nucleotides, the CDR3 is TGTGCCAGCAGCACGGTCAATTCACCCCTCCACTTT. It codes for CASSTVNSPLHF.